A selection of T cell receptor beta chains follows, all from one sample in a study of shared clonotypes between healthy human individuals. Some clones are missing from TCRdb's copy, which holds only in-frame ones; the method was immunoSEQ multiplex PCR. The sample lists around 2.1 million clones, roughly 91% occurring once. Sequences were obtained from naive CD8+ T cells from PBMCs. The receptors stem from a man between 18 and 29 years old in good health. Some clones in this sample may be carry-over from other donors' samples. The CDR3 runs from the conserved cysteine through the conserved F or W. The D gene is left open where the match is weak. For some rows the clone size is stated as once, few or many, or as a class when expanded; others skip it.

cdr3_aa,cdr3_nt,j_call,d_call,clone_size,v_call
CASSSRNTQDTQYF,TGTGCCAGCAGTTCAAGGAACACCCAAGATACGCAGTATTTT,TRBJ2-3,.,.,TRBV28
CASSPPGHLLGLRNQPQHF,TGTGCCAGCAGTCCACCAGGGCACCTCCTCGGGCTCCGCAATCAGCCCCAGCATTTT,TRBJ1-5,.,.,TRBV6-4
CASSQVTDSYEQYF,TGCGCCAGCAGCCAAGTAACCGATTCCTACGAGCAGTACTTC,TRBJ2-7,.,.,TRBV4-1
CASSLFRGRLENTEAFF,TGTGCCAGCAGCTTATTTAGAGGGAGGCTGGAGAACACTGAAGCTTTCTTT,TRBJ1-1,.,.,TRBV11-1
CASSLGTANTEAFF,TGTGCCAGCAGTCTTGGGACAGCTAACACTGAAGCTTTCTTT,TRBJ1-1,TRBD1,once,TRBV6-5
CASSSDRGRPNEQFF,TGTGCCAGCAGTTCTGACAGGGGGAGACCCAATGAGCAGTTCTTC,TRBJ2-1,TRBD1,.,TRBV6-5
CASSQCGRGAIEQYF,TGCGCCAGCAGTCAATGCGGTCGGGGGGCGATCGAGCAGTACTTC,TRBJ2-7,.,.,TRBV23-1
CASSATPGLADPQETQYF,TGTGCCAGCAGTGCTACTCCGGGACTAGCGGATCCCCAAGAGACCCAGTACTTC,TRBJ2-5,TRBD2,once,TRBV14
CASSLGGDGVSYEQYF,TGTGCCAGCAGCTTAGGGGGGGACGGGGTCTCCTACGAGCAGTACTTC,TRBJ2-7,.,.,TRBV13
CASSPRGLAGGGPYNEQFF,TGTGCCAGCAGCCCAAGAGGACTAGCGGGAGGGGGTCCCTACAATGAGCAGTTCTTC,TRBJ2-1,TRBD2,.,TRBV9
CASSVGGPGAEAFF,TGTGCCAGCAGCGTAGGGGGCCCAGGCGCTGAAGCTTTCTTT,TRBJ1-1,.,once,TRBV9
CASSPRGWSYNEQFF,TGTGCCAGCAGTCCCAGGGGGTGGTCCTACAATGAGCAGTTCTTC,TRBJ2-1,TRBD1,.,TRBV6-6
CASSLFPPGGAAKNIQYF,TGTGCCAGCAGCTTATTCCCCCCGGGGGGGGCGGCCAAAAACATTCAGTACTTC,TRBJ2-4,TRBD2,.,TRBV7-2
CASSVAMTGPNTEAFF,TGTGCCAGCAGCGTCGCCATGACAGGACCGAACACTGAAGCTTTCTTT,TRBJ1-1,.,.,TRBV7-2
CASSYGVRQPQHF,TGTGCCAGCAGTTATGGGGTCCGGCAGCCCCAGCATTTT,TRBJ1-5,.,.,TRBV27
CASSTRGQETQYF,TGTGCCAGCAGCACCCGGGGCCAAGAGACCCAGTACTTC,TRBJ2-5,.,.,TRBV27
CASSVEGSSHYEQYF,TGTGCCAGCAGCGTAGAAGGCAGTTCCCATTATGAGCAGTACTTC,TRBJ2-7,.,.,TRBV9
CASSPVVIGKETQYF,TGTGCCAGCAGCCCGGTTGTTATAGGTAAAGAGACCCAGTACTTC,TRBJ2-5,.,.,TRBV27
CASSAYGQGNFGNTIYF,TGTGCCAGCAGCGCATATGGACAGGGGAATTTTGGAAACACCATATATTTT,TRBJ1-3,TRBD1,.,TRBV9
CASSLFGTDYEQYF,TGTGCCAGCAGCTTATTCGGGACAGACTACGAGCAGTACTTC,TRBJ2-7,TRBD1,.,TRBV7-6
CASSWEPWSGANVLTF,TGTGCCAGCAGCTGGGAACCGTGGTCTGGGGCCAACGTCCTGACTTTC,TRBJ2-6,.,.,TRBV11-2
CASTLHRGQGVRQPQHF,TGTGCCAGTACCCTTCACCGGGGGCAGGGGGTGCGTCAGCCCCAGCATTTT,TRBJ1-5,TRBD1,.,TRBV19
CAWSGMGGSSYEQYF,TGTGCCTGGAGTGGTATGGGGGGGAGCTCCTACGAGCAGTACTTC,TRBJ2-7,TRBD2,.,TRBV30
CASSLFGTPETQYF,TGTGCCAGCAGTTTATTCGGGACTCCAGAGACCCAGTACTTC,TRBJ2-5,.,.,TRBV27
CATQLAREAGEQFF,TGTGCCACCCAGTTGGCCCGGGAAGCGGGTGAGCAGTTCTTC,TRBJ2-1,.,.,TRBV27
CAWSAPFVWETQYF,TGTGCCTGGAGTGCCCCATTCGTTTGGGAGACCCAGTACTTC,TRBJ2-5,.,.,TRBV30
CASSFQQGRGNEQFF,TGTGCCAGCAGTTTCCAACAGGGAAGGGGCAATGAGCAGTTCTTC,TRBJ2-1,.,.,TRBV2
CASSYSNSWASYEQYF,TGTGCCAGCAGTTACTCGAATTCCTGGGCCAGCTACGAGCAGTACTTC,TRBJ2-7,.,.,TRBV6-5
CASSFERERSPRAKNIQYF,TGTGCCAGCAGCTTTGAGCGGGAGCGGAGCCCGCGAGCCAAAAACATTCAGTACTTC,TRBJ2-4,TRBD2,.,TRBV11-2
CASSLGTGVFVETQYF,TGTGCCAGCAGTCTCGGGACAGGGGTTTTCGTCGAGACCCAGTACTTC,TRBJ2-5,TRBD1,.,TRBV27
CASLASYEQYF,TGTGCCAGCTTGGCCTCCTACGAGCAGTACTTC,TRBJ2-7,.,.,TRBV6-1
CATTGTSAYEQYF,TGTGCCACCACCGGGACTAGCGCCTACGAGCAGTACTTC,TRBJ2-7,TRBD2,.,TRBV2
CASSGAPTNTGELFF,TGTGCCAGCAGTGGAGCGCCGACGAACACCGGGGAGCTGTTTTTT,TRBJ2-2,.,.,TRBV2
CASIPLGTDYGYTF,TGTGCCAGCATCCCACTAGGGACGGACTATGGCTACACCTTC,TRBJ1-2,.,.,TRBV11-2
CASRDRGYEQYF,TGTGCCAGCCGGGACAGGGGCTACGAGCAGTACTTC,TRBJ2-7,TRBD1,.,TRBV19
CATSRPDDNEQFF,TGTGCCACCAGCAGACCGGACGACAATGAGCAGTTCTTC,TRBJ2-1,.,.,TRBV15
CASSSQHGHYEQYF,TGTGCCAGCAGCTCTCAACACGGACACTACGAGCAGTACTTC,TRBJ2-7,.,.,TRBV7-9
CASSLTESNTGELFF,TGTGCCAGCAGCTTGACAGAATCGAACACCGGGGAGCTGTTTTTT,TRBJ2-2,.,.,TRBV11-2
CARSGASTGELFF,TGTGCCAGATCTGGGGCAAGCACCGGGGAGCTGTTTTTT,TRBJ2-2,.,.,TRBV5-3
CASSPVSLRDHYNEQFF,TGTGCCAGCTCACCCGTGAGCCTCAGGGACCATTACAATGAGCAGTTCTTC,TRBJ2-1,.,once,TRBV18
CASRGASGNYEQYF,TGCGCCAGCCGAGGGGCTAGCGGGAACTACGAGCAGTACTTC,TRBJ2-7,TRBD2,.,TRBV10-2
CASSVKTGADSGNTIYF,TGTGCCAGCAGCGTAAAGACAGGGGCCGACTCTGGAAACACCATATATTTT,TRBJ1-3,TRBD1,once,TRBV7-9
CASSLGVSNYGYTF,TGTGCCAGCAGCTTAGGGGTATCTAACTATGGCTACACCTTC,TRBJ1-2,.,.,TRBV7-9
CAVGQGQNTGELFF,TGTGCCGTAGGGCAGGGACAAAACACCGGGGAGCTGTTTTTT,TRBJ2-2,.,.,TRBV6-5
CSMWTGVEQYF,TGCAGCATGTGGACAGGGGTCGAGCAGTACTTC,TRBJ2-7,TRBD1,.,TRBV29-1